The clone carrying this T cell receptor (beta chain) has only a few counts. Its target is unknown. A template switching step contributed a universal primer site, while unique molecular identifiers were present in the cDNA. MiXCR, applied by TCRdb to the 5' RACE reads, yields one record per CDR3 protein. Here the sample spans some 560,000 distinct CDR3 sequences, 9.6% being singletons. Trimming removed 2 bases from V and 9 bases from J; junction bases left unmatched: 6. Germline lookup yields CDR1 SQVTM and CDR2 ANQGSEA. The CDR3 has 14 amino acids. The data were taken from a study of identical twins. Regarding the study as a whole: Reduced insertions were recorded for abundant cord blood beta clonotypes, with no such pattern in memory repertoires.

This sample was shared with a second study, whose subject was yellow fever vaccine responses in identical twins.

The receptor was isolated from a woman between 18 and 29 years old in good health. V and J are TRBV29-1 and TRBJ2-7; 14 bases align to TRBD2. The sequencing sample was made of PBMCs. As DNA, the CDR3 is TGCAGCGTTGAATCGGGACTAGCGGGAGATGGGCAGTACTTC. It encodes CSVESGLAGDGQYF.